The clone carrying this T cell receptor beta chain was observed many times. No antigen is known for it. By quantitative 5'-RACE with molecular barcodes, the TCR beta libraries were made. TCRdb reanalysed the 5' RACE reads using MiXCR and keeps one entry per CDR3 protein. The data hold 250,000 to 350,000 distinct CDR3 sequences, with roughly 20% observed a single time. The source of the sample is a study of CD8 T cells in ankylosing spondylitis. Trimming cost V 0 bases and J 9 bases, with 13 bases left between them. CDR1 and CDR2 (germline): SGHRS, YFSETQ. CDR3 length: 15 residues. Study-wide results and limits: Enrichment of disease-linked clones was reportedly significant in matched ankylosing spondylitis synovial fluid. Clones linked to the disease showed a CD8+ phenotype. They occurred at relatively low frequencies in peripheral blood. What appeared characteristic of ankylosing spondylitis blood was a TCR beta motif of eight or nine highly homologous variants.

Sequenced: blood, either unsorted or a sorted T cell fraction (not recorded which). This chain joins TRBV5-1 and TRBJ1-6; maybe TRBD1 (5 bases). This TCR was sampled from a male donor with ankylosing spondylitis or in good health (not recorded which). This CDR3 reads CASSLDRLKSSPLHF. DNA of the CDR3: TGCGCCAGCAGCTTGGACAGGCTCAAAAGTTCACCCCTCCACTTT.